The TCR beta chain described here comes from a study of siplizumab effects on memory and regulatory T cells. The study, taken as a whole, reports: The apparent diversity of naive T cells exceeded that of memory cells, and naive T cells seemed to make a major contribution to the alloresponse. An assignable naive or memory phenotype was lacking in roughly 75-95% of proliferating CD4+ or CD8+ clones.

V trimming: 5 bases; J trimming: 2 bases; junction bases outside the gene matches: 9. The CDR3 sequence is 17 residues long. Germline V gives CDR1 SGHAT, CDR2 FQNNGV. Only in-frame clones appear in the TCRdb table, and some are missing; sequencing was by immunoSEQ multiplex PCR. In the table there are more than 85,000 clones, around 90% of which are singletons. Concerning this clone: What it binds is not known.

The sequenced sample consisted of Tregs sorted from blood. The rearrangement links TRBV11-2 to TRBJ2-3; TRBD2 matches 11 bases. This TCR was recovered from a human donor in good health. The CDR3 sequence: CASSAPGTSGFTDTQYF. The CDR3, as DNA: TGTGCCAGCAGCGCACCCGGGACTAGCGGTTTCACAGATACGCAGTATTTT.